This T cell receptor beta chain emerged from a study of regulatory T cells in long-lasting Graves disease. Through Arm-PCR of CDR3 regions and iRepertoire HTBI primers, TCR beta libraries were built. One entry per CDR3 protein results from TCRdb running MiXCR on the multiplex PCR reads. The sample holds 440,000 or so distinct CDR3 sequences; roughly 15% are singletons and the top ten take around 10%. The germline gives CDR1 SEHNR, CDR2 FQNEAQ (reference sequence). After removal of 5 bases from V and 7 bases from J, the junction contained 5 bases not matched to a gene. The CDR3 has 15 amino acids. As for time point: newly diagnosed GD, antithyroid drugs for less than 3 months. Extracted PBMC RNA gave rise to the TCR library. Doctors identified Graves' disease using the American Thyroid Association guidelines. Another study also made use of these data, one on T cells in Graves' hyperthyroidism and ophthalmopathy.

This TCR derives from a woman younger than 45 with Graves disease. The sequenced sample was peripheral blood mononuclear cells (PBMCs), obtained at new diagnosis, from a patient treated with antithyroid drugs. The rearrangement links TRBV7-9 to TRBJ2-3; 14 bases agree with TRBD2. The CDR3 nucleotides are TGTGCCAGCAGCCCCAGACTAGCGGGAGGGAATACGCAGTATTTT. Translated, it gives CASSPRLAGGNTQYF.